The clone carrying this TCR beta chain has just one count. This entry is derived from a study of blood T cell repertoires in COVID-19. Adults between roughly 18 and 90 years of age took part from some 25 US areas. What the recovered Cohort 3 donors had was two negative PCRs, clearance, or symptom resolution. Trimming stripped 7 bases from V and 0 bases from J, with 16 bases between. The germline gives CDR1 MDHEN, CDR2 SYDVKM. This CDR3 is built from 16 residues. In the authors' methods: For nucleated cells, counts were estimated from reference gene primer amplification. Only in-frame clones appear in the TCRdb table, and some are missing; sequencing was by immunoSEQ multiplex PCR. V, J and clone size were drawn from that table, and D and trimming were deduced from the DNA. In the table there are some 390,000 clones, 75% to 90% of which are singletons.

This TCR was sampled from a man aged 25 to 40 who had recovered from COVID-19. The chain employs TRBV28 and TRBJ2-1; possibly TRBD2 for D (7 bases). Specimen: PBMCs or T cells enriched from blood (not recorded which). CDR3 sequence (DNA): TGTGCCAGCACCAAGGGAGGGGGGAGCTCCTACAATGAGCAGTTCTTC. Residues: CASTKGGGSSYNEQFF.